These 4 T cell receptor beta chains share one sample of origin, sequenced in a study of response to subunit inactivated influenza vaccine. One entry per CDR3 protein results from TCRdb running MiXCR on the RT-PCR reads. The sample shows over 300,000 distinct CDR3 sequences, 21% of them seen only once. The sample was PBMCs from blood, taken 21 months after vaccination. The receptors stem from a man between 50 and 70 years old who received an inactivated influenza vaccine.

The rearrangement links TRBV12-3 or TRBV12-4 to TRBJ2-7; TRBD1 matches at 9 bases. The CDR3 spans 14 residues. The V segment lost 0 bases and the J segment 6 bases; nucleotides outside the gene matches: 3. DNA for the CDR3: TGTGCCAGCAGTTTAGCAGACAGGGGGGCCGAGCAGTACTTC. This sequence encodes CASSLADRGAEQYF.

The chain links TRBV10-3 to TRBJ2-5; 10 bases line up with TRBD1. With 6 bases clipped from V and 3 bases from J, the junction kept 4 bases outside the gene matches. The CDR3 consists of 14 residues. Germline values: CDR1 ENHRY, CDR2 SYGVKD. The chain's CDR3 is CAIRGTGDEETQYF. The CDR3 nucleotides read TGTGCCATCAGAGGGACAGGGGATGAAGAGACCCAGTACTTC.

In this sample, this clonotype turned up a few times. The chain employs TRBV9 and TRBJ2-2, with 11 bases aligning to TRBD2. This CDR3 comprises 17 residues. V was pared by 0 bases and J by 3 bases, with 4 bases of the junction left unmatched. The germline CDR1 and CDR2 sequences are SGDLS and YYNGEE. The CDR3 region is CASSVELAGVHTGELFF. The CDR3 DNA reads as TGTGCCAGCAGCGTAGAACTAGCGGGAGTTCACACCGGGGAGCTGTTTTTT.

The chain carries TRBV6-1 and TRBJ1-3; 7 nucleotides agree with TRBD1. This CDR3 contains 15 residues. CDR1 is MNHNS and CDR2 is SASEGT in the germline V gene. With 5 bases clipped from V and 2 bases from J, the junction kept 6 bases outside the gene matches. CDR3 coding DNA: TGTGCCAGCAGTCCAGACAGGGAAGCTGGAAACACCATATATTTT. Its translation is CASSPDREAGNTIYF.